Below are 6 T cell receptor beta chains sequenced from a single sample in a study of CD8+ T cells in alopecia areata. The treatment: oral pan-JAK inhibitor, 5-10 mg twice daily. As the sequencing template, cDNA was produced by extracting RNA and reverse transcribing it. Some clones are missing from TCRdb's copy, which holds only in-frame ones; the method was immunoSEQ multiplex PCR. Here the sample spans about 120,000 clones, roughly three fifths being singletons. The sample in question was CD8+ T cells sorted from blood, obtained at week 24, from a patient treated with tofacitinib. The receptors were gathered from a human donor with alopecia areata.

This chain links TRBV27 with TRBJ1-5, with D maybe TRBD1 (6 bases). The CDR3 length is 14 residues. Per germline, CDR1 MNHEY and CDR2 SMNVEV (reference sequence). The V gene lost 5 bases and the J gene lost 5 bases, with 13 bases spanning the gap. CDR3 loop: CASSPRTADQPQHF. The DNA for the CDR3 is TGTGCCAGCAGTCCACGGACAGCCGATCAGCCCCAGCATTTT.

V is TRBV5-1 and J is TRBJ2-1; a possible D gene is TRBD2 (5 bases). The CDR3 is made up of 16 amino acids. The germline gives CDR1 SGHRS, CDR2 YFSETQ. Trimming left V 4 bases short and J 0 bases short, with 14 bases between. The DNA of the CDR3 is TGCGCCAGCAGCGGGGAACTGGCGGGCTCCTACAATGAGCAGTTCTTC. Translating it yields CASSGELAGSYNEQFF.

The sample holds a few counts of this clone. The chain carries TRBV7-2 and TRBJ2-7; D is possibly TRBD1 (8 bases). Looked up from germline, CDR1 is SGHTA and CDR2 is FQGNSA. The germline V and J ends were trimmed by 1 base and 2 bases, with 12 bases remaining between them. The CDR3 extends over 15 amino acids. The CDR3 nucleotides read TGTGCCAGCAGCTTAGAGCGGGACAGGACCTACGAGCAGTACTTC. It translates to CASSLERDRTYEQYF.

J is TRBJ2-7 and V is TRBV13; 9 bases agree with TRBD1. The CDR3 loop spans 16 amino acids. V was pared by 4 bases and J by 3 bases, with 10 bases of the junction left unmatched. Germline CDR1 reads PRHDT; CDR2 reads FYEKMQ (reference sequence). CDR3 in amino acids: CASSSLIPGQGYEQYF. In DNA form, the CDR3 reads TGTGCCAGCAGCTCCCTCATCCCGGGACAGGGCTACGAGCAGTACTTC. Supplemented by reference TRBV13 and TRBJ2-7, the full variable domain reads AAGVIQSPRHLIKEKRETATLKCYPIPRHDTVYWYQQGPGQDPQFLISFYEKMQSDKGSIPDRFSAQQFSDYHSELNMSSLELGDSALYFCASSSLIPGQGYEQYFGPGTRLTVT.

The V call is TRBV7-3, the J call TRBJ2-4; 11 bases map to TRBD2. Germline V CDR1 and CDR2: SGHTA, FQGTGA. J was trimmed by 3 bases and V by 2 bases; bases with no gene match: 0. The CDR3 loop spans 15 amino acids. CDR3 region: CASSLLAGGKNIQYF. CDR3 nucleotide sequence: TGTGCCAGCAGCTTACTAGCGGGGGGCAAAAACATTCAGTACTTC.

The CDR3 loop is CASSLIGEEAHTF. The CDR3 coding sequence is TGTGCCAGCAGCTTAATTGGGGAGGAGGCCCACACCTTC. V and J are TRBV7-3 and TRBJ1-2; D remains ambiguous. The length of the CDR3 is 13 residues. The germline V and J ends were trimmed by 1 base and 12 bases, with 15 bases remaining between them. Germline V CDR1 and CDR2: SGHTA, FQGTGA.